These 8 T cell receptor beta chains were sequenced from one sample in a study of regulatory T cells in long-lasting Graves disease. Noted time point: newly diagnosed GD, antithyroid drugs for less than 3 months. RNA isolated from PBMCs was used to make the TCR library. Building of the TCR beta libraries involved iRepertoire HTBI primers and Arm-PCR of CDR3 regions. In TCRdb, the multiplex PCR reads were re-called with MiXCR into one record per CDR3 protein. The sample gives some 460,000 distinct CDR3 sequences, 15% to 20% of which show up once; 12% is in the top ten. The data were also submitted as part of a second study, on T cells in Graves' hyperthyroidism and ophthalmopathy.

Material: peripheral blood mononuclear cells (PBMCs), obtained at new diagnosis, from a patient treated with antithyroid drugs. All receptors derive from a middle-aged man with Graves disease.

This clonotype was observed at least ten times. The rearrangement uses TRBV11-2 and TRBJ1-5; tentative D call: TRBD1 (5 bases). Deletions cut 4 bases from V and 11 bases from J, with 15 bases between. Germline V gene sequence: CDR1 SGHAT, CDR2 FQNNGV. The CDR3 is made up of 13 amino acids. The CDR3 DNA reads TGTGCCAGCAGCTCCCGGGACGGCCAAGCCCAGCATTTT. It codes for CASSSRDGQAQHF.

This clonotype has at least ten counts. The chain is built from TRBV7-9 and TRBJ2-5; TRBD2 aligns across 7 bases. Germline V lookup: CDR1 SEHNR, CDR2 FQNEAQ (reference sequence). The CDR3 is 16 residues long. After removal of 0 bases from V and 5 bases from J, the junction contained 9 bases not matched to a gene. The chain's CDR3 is CASSLASTRGGETQYF. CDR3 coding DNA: TGTGCCAGCAGCTTAGCCTCGACGAGGGGAGGGGAGACCCAGTACTTC.

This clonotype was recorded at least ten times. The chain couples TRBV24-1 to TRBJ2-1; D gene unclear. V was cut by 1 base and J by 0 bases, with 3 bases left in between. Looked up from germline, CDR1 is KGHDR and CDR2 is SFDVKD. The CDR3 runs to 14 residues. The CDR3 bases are TGTGCCACCAGTGATTTAGGCTCCTACAATGAGCAGTTCTTC. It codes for CATSDLGSYNEQFF.

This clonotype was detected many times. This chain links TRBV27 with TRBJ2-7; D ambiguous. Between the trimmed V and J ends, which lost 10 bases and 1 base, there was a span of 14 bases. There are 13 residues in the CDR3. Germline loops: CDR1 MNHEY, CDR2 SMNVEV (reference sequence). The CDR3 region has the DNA TGTGCCACTGGACGAATGGGATCCTACGAGCAGTACTTC. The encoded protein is CATGRMGSYEQYF.

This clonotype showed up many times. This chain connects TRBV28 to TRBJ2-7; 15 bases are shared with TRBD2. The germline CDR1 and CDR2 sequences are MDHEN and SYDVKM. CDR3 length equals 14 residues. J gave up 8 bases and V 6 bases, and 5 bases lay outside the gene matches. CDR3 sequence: CASSLGTSGRKQYF. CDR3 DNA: TGTGCCAGCAGCCTCGGGACTAGCGGGAGGAAGCAGTACTTC.

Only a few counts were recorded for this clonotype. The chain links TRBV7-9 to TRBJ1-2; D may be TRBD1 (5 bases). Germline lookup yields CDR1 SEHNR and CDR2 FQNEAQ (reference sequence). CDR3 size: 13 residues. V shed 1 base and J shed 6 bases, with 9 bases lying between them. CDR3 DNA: TGTGCCAGCAGCTTAGACAGGTCGGATGGCTACACCTTC. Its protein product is CASSLDRSDGYTF.

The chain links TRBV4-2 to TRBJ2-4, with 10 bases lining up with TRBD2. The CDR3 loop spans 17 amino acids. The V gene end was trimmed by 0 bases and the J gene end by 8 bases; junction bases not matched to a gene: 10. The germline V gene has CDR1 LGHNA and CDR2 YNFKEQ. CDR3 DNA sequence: TGTGCCAGCAGCCAAGATGTGGCTAGCGGGAGTTTGGACATTCAGTACTTC. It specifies CASSQDVASGSLDIQYF.

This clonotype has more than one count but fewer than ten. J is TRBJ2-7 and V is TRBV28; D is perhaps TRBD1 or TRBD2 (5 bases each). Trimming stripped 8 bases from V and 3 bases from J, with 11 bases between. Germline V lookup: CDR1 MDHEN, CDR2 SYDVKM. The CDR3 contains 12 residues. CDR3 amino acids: CASREGVYEQYF. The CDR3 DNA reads TGTGCCAGCCGGGAAGGGGTCTACGAGCAGTACTTC.